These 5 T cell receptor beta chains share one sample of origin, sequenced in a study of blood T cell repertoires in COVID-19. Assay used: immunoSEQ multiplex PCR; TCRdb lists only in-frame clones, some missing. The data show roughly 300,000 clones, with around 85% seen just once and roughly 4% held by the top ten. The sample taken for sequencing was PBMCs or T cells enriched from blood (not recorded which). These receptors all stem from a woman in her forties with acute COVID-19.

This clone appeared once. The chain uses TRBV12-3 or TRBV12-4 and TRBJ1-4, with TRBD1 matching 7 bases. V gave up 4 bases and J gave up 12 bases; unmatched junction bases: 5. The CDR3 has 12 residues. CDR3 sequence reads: CASSWDRIQLFF. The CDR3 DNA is TGTGCCAGCAGTTGGGACAGAATCCAACTGTTTTTT.

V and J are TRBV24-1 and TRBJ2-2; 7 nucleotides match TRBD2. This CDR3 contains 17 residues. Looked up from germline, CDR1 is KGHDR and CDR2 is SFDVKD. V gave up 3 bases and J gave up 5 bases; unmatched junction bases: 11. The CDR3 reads CATSDGGLGDSTGELFF. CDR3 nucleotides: TGTGCCACCAGTGATGGCGGACTAGGAGATAGTACCGGGGAGCTGTTTTTT.

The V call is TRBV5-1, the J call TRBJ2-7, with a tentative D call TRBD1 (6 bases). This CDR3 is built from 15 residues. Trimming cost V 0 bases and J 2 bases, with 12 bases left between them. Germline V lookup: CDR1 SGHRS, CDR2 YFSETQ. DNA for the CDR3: TGCGCCAGCAGCTTGGACTGGCAGGGGCCCTACGAGCAGTACTTC. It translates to CASSLDWQGPYEQYF. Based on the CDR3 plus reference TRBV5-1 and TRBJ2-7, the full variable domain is KAGVTQTPRYLIKTRGQQVTLSCSPISGHRSVSWYQQTPGQGLQFLFEYFSETQRNKGNFPGRFSGRQFSNSRSEMNVSTLELGDSALYLCASSLDWQGPYEQYFGPGTRLTVT.

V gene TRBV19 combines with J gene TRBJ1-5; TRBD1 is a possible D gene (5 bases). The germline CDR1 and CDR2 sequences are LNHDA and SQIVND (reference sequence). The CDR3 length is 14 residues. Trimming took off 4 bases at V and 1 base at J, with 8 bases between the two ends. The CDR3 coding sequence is TGTGCCAGTAGTAAGGGGTTAAGCAATCAGCCCCAGCATTTT. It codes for CASSKGLSNQPQHF.

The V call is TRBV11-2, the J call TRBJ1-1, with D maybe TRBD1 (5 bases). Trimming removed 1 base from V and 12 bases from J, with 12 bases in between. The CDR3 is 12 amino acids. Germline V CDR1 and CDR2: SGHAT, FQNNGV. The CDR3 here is CASSLGGPRTFF. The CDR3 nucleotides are TGTGCCAGCAGCTTAGGGGGCCCACGGACTTTCTTT.